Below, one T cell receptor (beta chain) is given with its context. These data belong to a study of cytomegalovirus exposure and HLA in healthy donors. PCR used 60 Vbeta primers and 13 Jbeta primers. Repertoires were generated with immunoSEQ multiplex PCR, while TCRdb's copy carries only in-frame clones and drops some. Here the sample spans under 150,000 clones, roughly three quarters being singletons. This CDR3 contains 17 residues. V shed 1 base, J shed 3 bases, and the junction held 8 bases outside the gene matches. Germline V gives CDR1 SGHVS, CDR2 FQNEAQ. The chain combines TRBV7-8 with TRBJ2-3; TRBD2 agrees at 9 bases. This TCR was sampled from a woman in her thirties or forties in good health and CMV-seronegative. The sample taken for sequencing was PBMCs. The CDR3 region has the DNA TGTGCCAGCAGCTTAGTAGGCGGGGGGGCTCCGACAGATACGCAGTATTTT. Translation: CASSLVGGGAPTDTQYF.